The 14 T cell receptor beta chains below all came from one sample that was sequenced in a study of molecular identifiers for immune sequencing clone quantification. TCRdb reanalysed the PCR reads using MiXCR and keeps one entry per CDR3 protein. The table records roughly 100,000 distinct CDR3 sequences, about 35% of them present only once. The source material was naive CD8+ T cells from blood, with Jurkat cell RNA spiked in. Subset given: FACS-sorted CD8+CD4-CCR7+CD45RA+ naive T cells. The source of these receptors is a human donor in good health. Some libraries in this study had Jurkat cell RNA spiked in.

CDR3 in DNA: TGTGCCAGCAGTTTATTCCACCCTAGCACAGATACGCAGTATTTT. It encodes CASSLFHPSTDTQYF. The J gene is TRBJ2-3, the V gene TRBV27, with D uncertain. Germline values: CDR1 MNHEY, CDR2 SMNVEV (reference sequence). The CDR3 has 15 residues. V dropped 1 base and J dropped 0 bases, with 8 bases sitting between them.

With regard to this clonotype: A much more abundant neighbour one base away suggests this may be a read error. This chain uses TRBV6-6 with TRBJ2-2; no reliable D call. The CDR3 runs 16 residues. Germline V gene sequence: CDR1 MNHNY, CDR2 SVGAGI (reference sequence). The V end was cut by 0 bases, the J end by 5 bases, with 13 bases between. The CDR3 nucleotides read TGTGCCAGCAGTTACTCGCCGGGCGTTAAAACCGGGGAGCTGTTTTTT. Translated: CASSYSPGVKTGELFF.

This clonotype was detected ten times or more. The rearrangement uses TRBV20-1 and TRBJ2-7; 8 bases map to TRBD2. The CDR3 is made up of 14 amino acids. Germline V CDR1 and CDR2: DFQATT, SNEGSKA (reference sequence). CDR3 region: CSASSGSLAYEQYF. The DNA for the CDR3 is TGCAGCGCCTCCAGCGGGAGCTTAGCCTACGAGCAGTACTTC.

The CDR3 loop is CASSVDPPNYGYTF. As DNA, the CDR3 is TGTGCCAGCAGCGTAGATCCCCCTAACTATGGCTACACCTTC. The rearrangement uses TRBV9 and TRBJ1-2, with D unresolved. Germline values: CDR1 SGDLS, CDR2 YYNGEE. The CDR3 spans 14 residues. Deletions cut 0 bases from V and 0 bases from J, with 6 bases between.

V and J are TRBV28 and TRBJ2-7; D may be TRBD1 (6 bases). V lost 4 bases to trimming and J lost 7 bases, with 11 bases between them. The CDR3 consists of 12 residues. Germline V gene sequence: CDR1 MDHEN, CDR2 SYDVKM. This CDR3 is CASSSTGIEQYF. The DNA of the CDR3 is TGTGCCAGCAGTTCCACAGGGATTGAGCAGTACTTC.

V is TRBV6-5 and J is TRBJ2-5; D unclear. CDR3 size: 15 residues. In germline, CDR1 is MNHEY, CDR2 SVGAGI. V lost 0 bases and J lost 4, with 12 bases in between. The CDR3 reads CASSYSGQIRETQYF. The DNA of the CDR3 is TGTGCCAGCAGTTACTCAGGTCAGATACGAGAGACCCAGTACTTC.

Written as DNA, the CDR3 is TGTGCCAGCAGTTTTTGGCCCAAGGGCGCCGAGCAGTACTTC. Its protein product is CASSFWPKGAEQYF. This chain links TRBV28 with TRBJ2-7; no clear D. This CDR3 has 14 residues. V lost 3 bases, J lost 6 bases, and 15 bases lay in between. CDR1 MDHEN and CDR2 SYDVKM come from the germline V gene.

Worth noting for this clonotype: At one boundary the junction diverges from the germline segment, which might be a read error. The chain couples TRBV4-1 to TRBJ2-1, with TRBD2 matching 11 bases. Germline CDR1 is MGHRA and CDR2 is YSYEKL. This CDR3 contains 15 residues. CDR3 amino acids: CASGQLAGEYIEQFF. In DNA, the CDR3 is TGCGCCAGCGGCCAACTAGCGGGAGAGTACATTGAGCAGTTCTTC.

To note about this clonotype: It may be a read error: a sequence one base away is much more abundant. The chain has TRBV21-1 and TRBJ2-4. TRBV21-1 is a pseudogene locus. CDR3 length equals 11 residues. The CDR3 loop reads CASSKGPIQYF. The CDR3 DNA reads as TGTGCCAGCAGCAAAGGACCGATCCAATACTTC.

About this clonotype: An end of the junction differs from the germline gene, which may be a read error. This chain joins TRBV28 and TRBJ2-3; D not resolved. The CDR3 consists of 14 residues. Germline values: CDR1 MDHEN, CDR2 SYDVKM. CDR3 sequence (DNA): TGTGTCAGCAGTTTTTTGAGTGGAACAGATACGCAGTATTTT. Translated: CVSSFLSGTDTQYF.

The J gene is TRBJ2-3, the V gene TRBV4-3; TRBD2 might be the D (5 bases). The V gene lost 4 bases and the J gene lost 0 bases, with 20 bases spanning the gap. This CDR3 is 18 amino acids long. Germline V gene data show CDR1 as LGHNA and CDR2 as YSLEER. CDR3 bases: TGCGCCAGCAGCCGAGGACTCGGACGGCGAGCTAGCACAGATACGCAGTATTTT. Translating gives CASSRGLGRRASTDTQYF.

This clonotype was recorded at least ten times. The chain joins TRBV28 to TRBJ2-5; D is perhaps TRBD1 (5 bases). Trimming shortened V by 1 base and J by 4 bases, and 13 bases separated the two germline ends. The CDR3 contains 15 residues. From germline, CDR1 is MDHEN and CDR2 SYDVKM. CDR3: CASSLSQGLLETQYF. For the CDR3, the DNA is TGTGCCAGCAGTTTATCCCAGGGCCTATTAGAGACCCAGTACTTC. Together with reference TRBV28 and TRBJ2-5, the CDR3 gives the full variable domain: DVKVTQSSRYLVKRTGEKVFLECVQDMDHENMFWYRQDPGLGLRLIYFSYDVKMKEKGDIPEGYSVSREKKERFSLILESASTNQTSMYLCASSLSQGLLETQYFGPGTRLLVL.

Remarks on this clonotype: The CDR3 carries no conserved terminal phenylalanine or tryptophan, so it likely arises from a read error. The chain combines TRBV7-2 with TRBJ2-7; 9 nucleotides align to TRBD1. The germline V gene encodes CDR1 SGHTA and CDR2 FQGNSA. The CDR3 length is 15 residues. V lost 4 bases to trimming and J lost 2 bases; unmatched junction nucleotides: 6. The CDR3 region is CASSYRDRVTYEQYI. In DNA form, the CDR3 reads TGTGCCAGCAGCTACAGGGACAGGGTAACCTACGAGCAGTACATC.

This clonotype was picked up a small number of times. V usage is TRBV7-9 and J usage is TRBJ1-5; D not resolved. The germline gives CDR1 SEHNR, CDR2 FQNEAQ (reference sequence). The CDR3 contains 14 residues. V was shortened by 2 bases and J by 5 bases, with 10 bases between the two germline ends. CDR3: CASSLPDPYQPQHF. CDR3 nucleotides: TGTGCCAGCAGCTTACCTGACCCTTATCAGCCCCAGCATTTT.